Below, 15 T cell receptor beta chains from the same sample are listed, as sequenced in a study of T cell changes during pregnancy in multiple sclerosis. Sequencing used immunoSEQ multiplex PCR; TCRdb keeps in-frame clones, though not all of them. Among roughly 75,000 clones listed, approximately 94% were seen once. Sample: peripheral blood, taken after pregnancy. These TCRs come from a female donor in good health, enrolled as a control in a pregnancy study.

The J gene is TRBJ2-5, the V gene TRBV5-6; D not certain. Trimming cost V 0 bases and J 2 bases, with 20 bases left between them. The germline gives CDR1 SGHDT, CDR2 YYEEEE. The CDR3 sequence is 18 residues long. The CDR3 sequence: CASSLVLQRLAAQETQYF. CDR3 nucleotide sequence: TGTGCCAGCAGCTTGGTTTTACAACGTCTGGCGGCACAAGAGACCCAGTACTTC.

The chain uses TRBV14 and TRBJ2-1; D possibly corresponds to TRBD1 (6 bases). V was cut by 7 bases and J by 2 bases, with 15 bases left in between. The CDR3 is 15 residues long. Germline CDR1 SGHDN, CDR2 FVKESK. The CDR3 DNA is TGTGCCAGCAACGATAGGGGGAGTCCCTACAATGAGCAGTTCTTC. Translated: CASNDRGSPYNEQFF. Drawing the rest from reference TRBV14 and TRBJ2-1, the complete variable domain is EAGVTQFPSHSVIEKGQTVTLRCDPISGHDNLYWYRRVMGKEIKFLLHFVKESKQDESGMPNNRFLAERTGGTYSTLKVQPAELEDSGVYFCASNDRGSPYNEQFFGPGTRLTVL.

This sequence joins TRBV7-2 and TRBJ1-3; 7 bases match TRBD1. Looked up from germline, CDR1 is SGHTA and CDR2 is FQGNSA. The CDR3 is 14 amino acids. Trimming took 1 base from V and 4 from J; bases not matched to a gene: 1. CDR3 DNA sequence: TGTGCCAGCAGCTTAGGGGACAGCGGAAACACCATATATTTT. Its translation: CASSLGDSGNTIYF.

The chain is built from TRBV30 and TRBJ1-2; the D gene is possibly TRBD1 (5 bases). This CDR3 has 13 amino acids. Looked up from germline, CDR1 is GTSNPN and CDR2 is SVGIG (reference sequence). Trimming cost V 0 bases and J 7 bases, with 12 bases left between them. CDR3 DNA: TGTGCCTGGAGTGTACAAGGGGCGAGTGGCTACACCTTC. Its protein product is CAWSVQGASGYTF.

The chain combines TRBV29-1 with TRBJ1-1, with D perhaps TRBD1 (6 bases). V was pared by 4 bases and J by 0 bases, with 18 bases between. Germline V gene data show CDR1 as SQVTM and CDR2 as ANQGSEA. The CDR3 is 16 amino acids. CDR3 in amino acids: CSVGEGGMGMNTEAFF. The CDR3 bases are TGCAGCGTTGGGGAGGGGGGTATGGGGATGAACACTGAAGCTTTCTTT.

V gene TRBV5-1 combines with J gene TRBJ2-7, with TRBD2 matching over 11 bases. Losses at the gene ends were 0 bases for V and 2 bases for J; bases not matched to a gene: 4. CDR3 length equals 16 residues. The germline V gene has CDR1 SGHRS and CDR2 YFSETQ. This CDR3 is CASSLGTSGGTYEQYF. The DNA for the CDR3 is TGCGCCAGCAGCTTGGGTACTAGCGGGGGTACCTACGAGCAGTACTTC.

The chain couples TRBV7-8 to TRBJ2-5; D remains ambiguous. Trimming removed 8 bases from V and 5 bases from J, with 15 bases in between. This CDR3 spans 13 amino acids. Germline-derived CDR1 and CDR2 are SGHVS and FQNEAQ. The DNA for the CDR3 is TGTGCCAGCGAACTGGAGAGCTTGGAGACCCAGTACTTC. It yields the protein CASELESLETQYF.

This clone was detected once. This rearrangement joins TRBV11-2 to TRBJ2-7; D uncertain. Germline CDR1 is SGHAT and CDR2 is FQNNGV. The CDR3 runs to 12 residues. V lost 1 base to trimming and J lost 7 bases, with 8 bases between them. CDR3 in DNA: TGTGCCAGCAGCTTAGGACCCAGGGAGCAGTACTTC. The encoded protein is CASSLGPREQYF. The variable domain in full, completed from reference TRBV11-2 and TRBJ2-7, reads EAGVAQSPRYKIIEKRQSVAFWCNPISGHATLYWYQQILGQGPKLLIQFQNNGVVDDSQLPKDRFSAERLKGVDSTLKIQPAKLEDSAVYLCASSLGPREQYFGPGTRLTVT.

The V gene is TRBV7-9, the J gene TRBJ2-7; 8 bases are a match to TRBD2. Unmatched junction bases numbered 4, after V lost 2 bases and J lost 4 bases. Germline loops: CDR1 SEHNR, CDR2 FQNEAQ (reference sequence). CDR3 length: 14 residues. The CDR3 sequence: CASSLPSGGYEQYF. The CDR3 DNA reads TGTGCCAGCAGCTTACCCAGCGGGGGATACGAGCAGTACTTC.

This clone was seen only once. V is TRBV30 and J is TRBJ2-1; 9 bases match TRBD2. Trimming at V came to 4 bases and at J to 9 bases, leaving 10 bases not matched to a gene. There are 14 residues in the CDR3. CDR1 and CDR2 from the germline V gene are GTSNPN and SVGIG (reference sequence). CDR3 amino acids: CAWTVAGASVEQFF. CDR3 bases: TGTGCCTGGACGGTAGCGGGAGCGAGCGTTGAGCAGTTCTTC.

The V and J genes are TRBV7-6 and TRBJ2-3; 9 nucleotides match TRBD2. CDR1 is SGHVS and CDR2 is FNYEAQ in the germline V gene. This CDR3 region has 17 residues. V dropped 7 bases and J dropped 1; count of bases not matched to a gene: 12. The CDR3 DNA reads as TGTGCCAGCACGTCTAGCGGGGAGAAGTCTGGCACAGATACGCAGTATTTT. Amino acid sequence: CASTSSGEKSGTDTQYF.

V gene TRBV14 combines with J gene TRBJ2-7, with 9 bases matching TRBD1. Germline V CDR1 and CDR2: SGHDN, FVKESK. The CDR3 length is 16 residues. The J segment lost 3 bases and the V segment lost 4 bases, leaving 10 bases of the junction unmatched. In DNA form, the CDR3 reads TGTGCCAGCAGCCCAAATCCGGGACAGGGTATCTACGAGCAGTACTTC. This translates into CASSPNPGQGIYEQYF. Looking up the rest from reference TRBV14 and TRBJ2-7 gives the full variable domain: EAGVTQFPSHSVIEKGQTVTLRCDPISGHDNLYWYRRVMGKEIKFLLHFVKESKQDESGMPNNRFLAERTGGTYSTLKVQPAELEDSGVYFCASSPNPGQGIYEQYFGPGTRLTVT.

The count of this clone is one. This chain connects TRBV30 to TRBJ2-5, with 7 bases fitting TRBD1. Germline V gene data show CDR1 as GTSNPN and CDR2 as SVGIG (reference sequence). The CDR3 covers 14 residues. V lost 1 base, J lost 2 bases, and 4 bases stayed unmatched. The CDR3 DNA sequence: TGTGCCTGGAGTGACTACAGGGGTCAAGAGACCCAGTACTTC. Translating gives CAWSDYRGQETQYF. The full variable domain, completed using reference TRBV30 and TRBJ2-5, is SQTIHQWPATLVQPVGSPLSLECTVEGTSNPNLYWYRQAAGRGLQLLFYSVGIGQISSEVPQNLSASRPQDRQFILSSKKLLLSDSGFYLCAWSDYRGQETQYFGPGTRLLVL.

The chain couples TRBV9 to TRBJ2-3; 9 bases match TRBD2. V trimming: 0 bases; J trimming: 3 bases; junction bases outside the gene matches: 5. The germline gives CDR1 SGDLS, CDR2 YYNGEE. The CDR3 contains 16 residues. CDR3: CASSVGLAGLTDTQYF. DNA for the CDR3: TGTGCCAGCAGCGTAGGGCTAGCGGGGCTGACAGATACGCAGTATTTT.

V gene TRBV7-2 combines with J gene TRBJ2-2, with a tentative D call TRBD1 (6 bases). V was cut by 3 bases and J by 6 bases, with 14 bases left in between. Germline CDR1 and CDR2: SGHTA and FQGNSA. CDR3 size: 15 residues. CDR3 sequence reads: CASSLDTGTAGELFF. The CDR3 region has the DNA TGTGCCAGCAGCTTGGATACAGGGACGGCCGGGGAGCTGTTTTTT.